The rows below give T cell receptor beta chains drawn from one sample of a study of blood T cell repertoires in COVID-19. The table came from immunoSEQ multiplex PCR; TCRdb's copy has only in-frame clones and leaves some out. The top ten clones hold roughly 3.1% of a sample with 270,000 or so clones, 82% of them seen once. Specimen: peripheral blood. Receptor source: a woman in her late teens or twenties with acute or convalescent COVID-19. CDR3s include the opening cysteine and the closing phenylalanine or tryptophan. Fields, in order: clone size, J gene, V gene, D gene, CDR3 DNA, CDR3 protein. D genes are given only for firm matches. Size is omitted from some rows. Given values are once, few, many or a class for expanded clones.

size: -; J: TRBJ2-1; V: TRBV27; D: -; DNA: TGTGCCAGCAGCCTCGCTATGGACAATGAGCAGTTCTTC; CDR3: CASSLAMDNEQFF
size: -; J: TRBJ1-1; V: TRBV19; D: TRBD1; DNA: TGTGCCAGTAGTACGCAGGGGGCGTGGACTGAAGCTTTCTTT; CDR3: CASSTQGAWTEAFF
size: -; J: TRBJ2-1; V: TRBV5-4; D: TRBD2; DNA: TGTGCCAGCAGCTCCTCTAGCGGCCTCTACAATGAGCAGTTCTTC; CDR3: CASSSSSGLYNEQFF
size: -; J: TRBJ1-5; V: TRBV10-2; D: -; DNA: TGCGCCAGCAGAGACCCGGGACATAGCAATCAGCCCCAGCATTTT; CDR3: CASRDPGHSNQPQHF
size: -; J: TRBJ1-6; V: TRBV18; D: -; DNA: TGTGCCAGCTCCGAGGTCAGCAACTATAATTCACCCCTCCACTTT; CDR3: CASSEVSNYNSPLHF
size: -; J: TRBJ2-3; V: TRBV20-1; D: -; DNA: TGCAGTGCTAGTTTGGTGTACCAGGTTTACACAGATACGCAGTATTTT; CDR3: CSASLVYQVYTDTQYF
size: -; J: TRBJ2-6; V: TRBV27; D: -; DNA: TGTGCCAGCAGTTTAAATGGGCTCTCTGGGGCCAACGTCCTGACTTTC; CDR3: CASSLNGLSGANVLTF
size: -; J: TRBJ2-1; V: TRBV7-2; D: -; DNA: TGTGCCAGCAGCTTTTGGACGGGGAATGAGCAGTTCTTC; CDR3: CASSFWTGNEQFF
size: -; J: TRBJ1-2; V: TRBV6-5; D: TRBD1; DNA: TGTGCCAGCACTGGGACAGCGACCTATGGCTACACCTTC; CDR3: CASTGTATYGYTF
size: few; J: TRBJ1-6; V: TRBV30; D: TRBD1; DNA: TGTGCCTGGGAAAGGGACAGCTCCTATAATTCACCCCTCCACTTT; CDR3: CAWERDSSYNSPLHF
size: few; J: TRBJ2-5; V: TRBV3-1/TRBV3-2; D: TRBD2; DNA: TGTGCCAGCAGCCCGAGCGGGGAAGTTCGGACCCAGTACTTC; CDR3: CASSPSGEVRTQYF
size: few; J: TRBJ2-2; V: TRBV2; D: TRBD2; DNA: TGTGCCAGCAGCCAACTAGCGGGGGATTACACCGGGGAGCTGTTTTTT; CDR3: CASSQLAGDYTGELFF
size: -; J: TRBJ1-4; V: TRBV6-2/TRBV6-3; D: -; DNA: TGTGCCAGCAGTTATTACGGACAGCCGGAAAAACTGTTTTTT; CDR3: CASSYYGQPEKLFF
size: -; J: TRBJ2-1; V: TRBV9; D: TRBD2; DNA: TGTGCCAGCAGCCCAAGACTAGCGGCTAGCTCCTACAATGAGCAGTTCTTC; CDR3: CASSPRLAASSYNEQFF
size: -; J: TRBJ2-3; V: TRBV19; D: -; DNA: TGTGCCAGTAGCCGGGAGCGAGAACCCACAGATACGCAGTATTTT; CDR3: CASSREREPTDTQYF
size: -; J: TRBJ1-5; V: TRBV7-6; D: -; DNA: TGTGCCAGCAGCTCAACCTCTCTTACGGGGGGGAATCAGCCCCAGCATTTT; CDR3: CASSSTSLTGGNQPQHF
size: few; J: TRBJ1-4; V: TRBV6-5; D: TRBD1; DNA: TGTGCCAGCAGTTACTCGCTCCAGGGGGCGAAAGAAAAACTGTTTTTT; CDR3: CASSYSLQGAKEKLFF
size: few; J: TRBJ1-5; V: TRBV30; D: TRBD1; DNA: TGTGCCTGGGCGACAGGGGGCAATCAGCCCCAGCATTTT; CDR3: CAWATGGNQPQHF
size: once; J: TRBJ1-2; V: TRBV27; D: -; DNA: TGTGCCAGCAGGCCACAGGAGGGTTTTAACTATGGCTACACCTTC; CDR3: CASRPQEGFNYGYTF
size: -; J: TRBJ2-1; V: TRBV27; D: TRBD1; DNA: TGTGCCAGCAGTCTACGACAGGGTCTCTTTGAGCAGTTCTTC; CDR3: CASSLRQGLFEQFF
size: -; J: TRBJ1-5; V: TRBV6-6; D: TRBD1; DNA: TGTGCCAGCAGCTCCGATGACAGGGGCAATCAGCCCCAGCATTTT; CDR3: CASSSDDRGNQPQHF
size: -; J: TRBJ2-2; V: TRBV4-2; D: -; DNA: TGTGCCAGCAGCCAAGAGTCTAACGCGAACACCGGGGAGCTGTTTTTT; CDR3: CASSQESNANTGELFF
size: -; J: TRBJ2-3; V: TRBV20-1; D: TRBD1; DNA: TGCAGTGCTAGTTACCGGGACAGGGGTGCAGATACGCAGTATTTT; CDR3: CSASYRDRGADTQYF
size: -; J: TRBJ2-1; V: TRBV28; D: -; DNA: TGTGCCAGCAGTTTACTATCGGGAACCGCGGCGGATGAGCAGTTCTTC; CDR3: CASSLLSGTAADEQFF
size: -; J: TRBJ2-7; V: TRBV12-5; D: TRBD2; DNA: TGTGCTAGTGGTTCCCAGGGGCCTAGCGGGAGCCTCTACGAGCAGTACTTC; CDR3: CASGSQGPSGSLYEQYF
size: once; J: TRBJ2-7; V: TRBV18; D: -; DNA: TGTGCCAGCTCACCAGGCCAAACCTACGAGCAGTACTTC; CDR3: CASSPGQTYEQYF
size: -; J: TRBJ1-2; V: TRBV7-6; D: TRBD1; DNA: TGTGCCAGCAGCCCGGCAGCCGGGACAGTTGGATATGGCTACACCTTC; CDR3: CASSPAAGTVGYGYTF
size: -; J: TRBJ2-3; V: TRBV25-1; D: TRBD2; DNA: TGTGCCAGCAGTTCGCCGACTAGCGGGAGAGAAGATACGCAGTATTTT; CDR3: CASSSPTSGREDTQYF
size: -; J: TRBJ1-4; V: TRBV7-6; D: TRBD1; DNA: TGTGCCAGCAGCTTAGTACCCCCGGGACAGAATGAAAAACTGTTTTTT; CDR3: CASSLVPPGQNEKLFF
size: -; J: TRBJ2-1; V: TRBV24-1; D: -; DNA: TGTGCCACCAGTGATCAATATGAGCAGTTCTTC; CDR3: CATSDQYEQFF
size: once; J: TRBJ2-7; V: TRBV19; D: -; DNA: TGTGCCAGTATGGTACAGGCCTCTGGCGAGCAGTACTTC; CDR3: CASMVQASGEQYF
size: -; J: TRBJ1-1; V: TRBV5-4; D: -; DNA: TGTGCCAGCAGCTCCCAGACTGCGAACACTGAAGCTTTCTTT; CDR3: CASSSQTANTEAFF
size: -; J: TRBJ2-1; V: TRBV19; D: -; DNA: TGTGCCAGTAGTATAGGGCGAGCGGGTAGAGTCTTC; CDR3: CASSIGRAGRVF
size: -; J: TRBJ1-1; V: TRBV19; D: TRBD1; DNA: TGTGCCAGCCTTCGGACAGGGAGTAATACTGAAGCTTTCTTT; CDR3: CASLRTGSNTEAFF
size: -; J: TRBJ2-7; V: TRBV15; D: -; DNA: TGTGCCACCAGCTCTAATTCCTGTCACTTCTCCTGCTACGAGCAGTACTTC; CDR3: CATSSNSCHFSCYEQYF
size: -; J: TRBJ1-1; V: TRBV7-3; D: TRBD1; DNA: TGTGCCAGCAGCTTAAATACAGGGGGGACTGAAGCTTTCTTT; CDR3: CASSLNTGGTEAFF
size: -; J: TRBJ2-3; V: TRBV19; D: -; DNA: TGTGCCAGTAGTGCCCAGGGGACAGATACGCAGTATTTT; CDR3: CASSAQGTDTQYF
size: -; J: TRBJ2-1; V: TRBV7-2; D: TRBD1; DNA: TGTGCCAGCAGCTCGGGGACAGTCTATGAGCAGTTCTTC; CDR3: CASSSGTVYEQFF
size: few; J: TRBJ2-1; V: TRBV11-2; D: -; DNA: TGTGCCAGCAGCTTTTCCCGGGACTCCGCTGAGTTCTTC; CDR3: CASSFSRDSAEFF
size: -; J: TRBJ2-7; V: TRBV6-5; D: -; DNA: TGTGCCAGCAGTTACTCGACTAGTTCCTACGAGCAGTACTTC; CDR3: CASSYSTSSYEQYF
size: -; J: TRBJ1-2; V: TRBV7-2; D: -; DNA: TGTGCCAGCAGCCCCGTGGGGAGAGAAAGCCTATATGGCTACACCTTC; CDR3: CASSPVGRESLYGYTF
size: -; J: TRBJ2-3; V: TRBV9; D: TRBD2; DNA: TGTGCCAGCAGCGCAACTAGCGCCTGGACAGATACGCAGTATTTT; CDR3: CASSATSAWTDTQYF
size: -; J: TRBJ1-1; V: TRBV12-3/TRBV12-4; D: -; DNA: TGTGCCAGCAGGCCGACAGGCGCTGAAGCTTTCTTT; CDR3: CASRPTGAEAFF
size: -; J: TRBJ2-1; V: TRBV7-2; D: -; DNA: TGTGCCAGCAGCTTAGGGACTACAACCTACAATGAGCAGTTCTTC; CDR3: CASSLGTTTYNEQFF
size: -; J: TRBJ2-5; V: TRBV7-2; D: TRBD1; DNA: TGTGCCAGCAGCTTAAGGGGGCGAACAGGGGCCGAGGGGACCCAGTACTTC; CDR3: CASSLRGRTGAEGTQYF